This section outlines one T cell receptor (beta chain) sequence together with its context. Antigen specificity is unknown. The entry originates in a study of CD4 T cells in relation to SARS-CoV-2 and coronaviruses. The unexposed donors gave CD4+ T cells in about 2011-2019, prior to COVID-19. After less than 11 days of culture, CD4+ T cells were isolated. Testing used SARS-CoV-2 S/N and four cold-coronavirus spikes on unexposed-donor CD4+ T cells, cells permitting. PBMCs were plated at about 2 million per well in IL-2-containing medium. Fresh IL-2 medium replaced half the medium on days 3 and 7. There are 15 residues in the CDR3. The V gene lost 4 bases and the J gene lost 0 bases, with 11 bases spanning the gap. Germline lookup yields CDR1 SGDLS and CDR2 YYNGEE. Measured with immunoSEQ multiplex PCR; TCRdb has only the in-frame clones, and not every one. The sample contains under 25,000 clones, 77% of which appear only once.

Sample: CD4+ T cells from PBMCs, cultured in vitro. The chain carries TRBV9 and TRBJ2-1; possible D gene TRBD1, 5 bases. The clonotype was recovered from a human donor in good health. The CDR3 coding sequence is TGTGCCAGCAGCTTCGGACAAAGCTCCTACAATGAGCAGTTCTTC. Translated, it gives CASSFGQSSYNEQFF.